This TCR beta chain was observed in a study of technical replicates of blood from a handful of donors. Sequencing was performed with immunoSEQ multiplex PCR; in TCRdb, only in-frame clones are kept and a portion is missing. The repertoire has 74,000 or so clones, 90% to 98% of them found once; the top ten carry around 0.18%. This receptor was obtained from a human donor in good health. The source material was T cells isolated from PBMCs.

The CDR3 DNA reads TGTGCCAGCAACGGCGTGGGGATAGCGGGGGGGAATGAGCAGTTCTTC. Amino acid sequence: CASNGVGIAGGNEQFF. This chain joins TRBV2 and TRBJ2-1; 11 nucleotides match TRBD2. From germline, CDR1 is SNHLY and CDR2 FYNNEI. V shed 7 bases and J 7 bases; nucleotides not matched to a gene: 12. CDR3 length equals 16 residues.